The next 24 T cell receptor beta chains were all read from a single sample in a study of cytotoxic CD8 clonotypes in ibrutinib-treated CLL. Generated by immunoSEQ multiplex PCR, the TCRdb table keeps only in-frame clones and is missing some. The sample lists around 300,000 clones, around four fifths seen once, with 6.5% to 8.5% in the top ten. The specimen comprised PBMCs, sampled before ibrutinib treatment. All receptors derive from a human donor with chronic lymphocytic leukemia.

The chain links TRBV5-1 to TRBJ2-1; D remains unclear. The CDR3 is 14 residues long. Germline CDR1 is SGHRS and CDR2 is YFSETQ. V gave up 0 bases and J gave up 3 bases, with 7 bases separating them. The CDR3 DNA sequence: TGCGCCAGCAGCTTGGAATCCAACTACAATGAGCAGTTCTTC. It encodes CASSLESNYNEQFF.

V is TRBV9 and J is TRBJ2-1; D is perhaps TRBD2 (5 bases). The germline V and J ends were trimmed by 3 bases and 5 bases, with 18 bases remaining between them. The CDR3 is 16 residues long. CDR1 and CDR2 (germline): SGDLS, YYNGEE. CDR3 DNA sequence: TGTGCCAGCAGCGCGCTAGCTTTGACGCACCACAATGAGCAGTTCTTC. Translated: CASSALALTHHNEQFF. The complete variable domain, with remaining parts taken from reference TRBV9 and TRBJ2-1, reads DSGVTQTPKHLITATGQRVTLRCSPRSGDLSVYWYQQSLDQGLQFLIQYYNGEERAKGNILERFSAQQFPDLHSELNLSSLELGDSALYFCASSALALTHHNEQFFGPGTRLTVL.

This chain joins TRBV5-1 and TRBJ2-5; no clear D. V dropped 3 bases and J dropped 5 bases, with 8 bases sitting between them. The CDR3 consists of 12 residues. The germline V gene encodes CDR1 SGHRS and CDR2 YFSETQ. This CDR3 is CASSWPGETQYF. The CDR3 DNA reads TGCGCCAGCAGCTGGCCCGGGGAGACCCAGTACTTC.

V is TRBV2 and J is TRBJ2-7, with 9 bases matching TRBD2. Per germline, CDR1 SNHLY and CDR2 FYNNEI. This CDR3 has 14 amino acids. With V trimmed by 6 bases and J by 2 bases, 5 bases remained unmatched. The CDR3 DNA sequence: TGTGCCAGCAGAGTTAGCGGGGGAGCCTACGAGCAGTACTTC. Translated: CASRVSGGAYEQYF.

The V gene is TRBV7-9, the J gene TRBJ2-7; 14 bases are a match to TRBD2. CDR3 length: 15 residues. V lost 5 bases to trimming and J lost 4 bases; unmatched junction nucleotides: 4. The germline V gene encodes CDR1 SEHNR and CDR2 FQNEAQ (reference sequence). CDR3 sequence (DNA): TGTGCCAGCAGCCGAGGGACTAGCGGGAGATACGAGCAGTACTTC. Protein sequence: CASSRGTSGRYEQYF.

V and J are TRBV27 and TRBJ2-1; 9 positions agree with TRBD1. The trim removed 7 bases at V and 6 bases at J, leaving 13 bases unmatched. Germline values: CDR1 MNHEY, CDR2 SMNVEV (reference sequence). The CDR3 is made up of 16 amino acids. This CDR3 is CASTTNYRGPGNEQFF. The CDR3 nucleotides are TGTGCCAGCACAACCAATTACAGGGGGCCCGGCAATGAGCAGTTCTTC.

Concerning this clone itself: The same CDR3 also results from other DNA sequences found in this sample. This rearrangement joins TRBV6-5 to TRBJ1-2; D remains ambiguous. This CDR3 spans 13 amino acids. Trimming removed 6 bases at V and 2 bases at J, with 10 bases between. CDR1 and CDR2 (germline): MNHEY, SVGAGI. CDR3 DNA: TGTGCCAGCAGCCGGACGGAAAACTATGGCTACACCTTC. This codes for CASSRTENYGYTF.

In DNA, the CDR3 is TGTGCCTGGAGTACTGGAAACACCATATATTTT. Its translation: CAWSTGNTIYF. The rearrangement links TRBV30 to TRBJ1-3; D remains unclear. Trimming cost V 2 bases and J 2 bases, with 1 base left between them. Germline lookup yields CDR1 GTSNPN and CDR2 SVGIG (reference sequence). The CDR3 sequence is 11 residues long. The variable domain in full, with the rest retrieved from reference TRBV30 and TRBJ1-3, is SQTIHQWPATLVQPVGSPLSLECTVEGTSNPNLYWYRQAAGRGLQLLFYSVGIGQISSEVPQNLSASRPQDRQFILSSKKLLLSDSGFYLCAWSTGNTIYFGEGSWLTVV.

On this clone itself: The junction differs from germline at one of its ends, possibly a read error. J is TRBJ2-2 and V is TRBV4-3; 9 positions match TRBD2. The V gene's germline CDR1 is LGHNA and CDR2 YSLEER. The CDR3 has 19 residues. CDR3 in DNA: TGCGCCAGCAGCGAAGAGGCGCGACTAGCGGAGTCGAACACCGGGGAGCTGTTTTTT. It encodes CASSEEARLAESNTGELFF.

The J gene is TRBJ1-2, the V gene TRBV29-1, with 9 positions matching TRBD1. V shed 5 bases, J shed 5 bases, and the junction held 9 bases outside the gene matches. From germline, CDR1 is SQVTM and CDR2 ANQGSEA. The CDR3 contains 14 residues. The CDR3, as DNA: TGCAGCGTTACTGCCGGGACAGGGCCTTATGGCTACACCTTC. Protein product: CSVTAGTGPYGYTF.

The V call is TRBV5-4, the J call TRBJ2-3; D might be TRBD2 (5 bases). The CDR3 extends over 14 amino acids. CDR1 and CDR2 from the germline V gene are SGHNT and YYREEE (reference sequence). With 1 base removed from V and 2 bases from J, the gap between germline ends came to 8 bases. The CDR3 nucleotides are TGTGCCAGCAGCTTGAGCGGAGACACAGATACGCAGTATTTT. Translating it yields CASSLSGDTDTQYF.

A single count supports this clone. The chain links TRBV4-1 to TRBJ1-4, with D possibly matching TRBD1 (5 bases). V was shortened by 1 base and J by 2 bases, with 17 bases between the two germline ends. Germline CDR1 MGHRA, CDR2 YSYEKL. This CDR3 is 18 amino acids long. The CDR3 region is CASSQGPPLQVTNEKLFF. CDR3 in DNA: TGCGCCAGCAGCCAAGGCCCCCCCTTACAGGTCACTAATGAAAAACTGTTTTTT.

The gene calls are TRBV27 and TRBJ1-5, with a tentative D call TRBD1 (6 bases). V lost 10 bases and J 6 bases, leaving 16 bases between the germline ends. Germline CDR1 reads MNHEY; CDR2 reads SMNVEV (reference sequence). The CDR3 sequence is 13 residues long. The CDR3 region has the DNA TGTGCCACTATGTACAGGGTAGGTCAGCCCCAGCATTTT. Its protein product is CATMYRVGQPQHF.

The J gene is TRBJ1-4, the V gene TRBV18; D is unclear. The germline V gene has CDR1 KGHSH and CDR2 LQKENI. V was shortened by 4 bases and J by 6 bases, with 15 bases between the two germline ends. CDR3 length: 15 residues. CDR3 nucleotides: TGTGCCAGCTCACGCCAGACAAATGCCGATGAAAAACTGTTTTTT. It translates to CASSRQTNADEKLFF.

This clone showed up just a few times. The chain carries TRBV6-5 and TRBJ1-2; D is unresolved. The V gene lost 7 bases and the J gene lost 4 bases, with 16 bases spanning the gap. Germline V gene sequence: CDR1 MNHEY, CDR2 SVGAGI. The CDR3 consists of 14 residues. Here the CDR3 DNA reads TGTGCCAGCACCGACCCTGGGTTTGGCTATGGCTACACCTTC. It yields the protein CASTDPGFGYGYTF.

This chain joins TRBV4-2 and TRBJ2-7; 9 bases are a match to TRBD2. Germline CDR1 reads LGHNA; CDR2 reads YNFKEQ. V shed 3 bases, J shed 2 bases, and the junction held 8 bases outside the gene matches. The CDR3 extends over 16 amino acids. CDR3 in DNA: TGTGCCAGCAGCCACTTTAGCGGGAGAGGGCCCTACGAGCAGTACTTC. The encoded protein is CASSHFSGRGPYEQYF.

A note on this clone: The same CDR3 also results from other DNA sequences found in this sample. This sequence joins TRBV15 and TRBJ2-6; 10 bases align to TRBD1. The CDR3 has 17 residues. The V gene's germline CDR1 is LNHNV and CDR2 YYDKDF (reference sequence). V was clipped by 3 bases and J by 1 base; unmatched bases: 3. In DNA form, the CDR3 reads TGTGCCACCAGCAGGGACAGGGGGTCGTCTGGGGCCAACGTCCTGACTTTC. It is translated as CATSRDRGSSGANVLTF. The full variable domain, completed using reference TRBV15 and TRBJ2-6, is DAMVIQNPRYQVTQFGKPVTLSCSQTLNHNVMYWYQQKSSQAPKLLFHYYDKDFNNEADTPDNFQSRRPNTSFCFLDIRSPGLGDTAMYLCATSRDRGSSGANVLTFGAGSRLTVL.

This chain joins TRBV11-2 and TRBJ2-1; D unresolved. The CDR3 runs 11 residues. The germline CDR1 and CDR2 sequences are SGHAT and FQNNGV. V lost 2 bases and J 9 bases, leaving 5 bases between the germline ends. In nucleotides, the CDR3 is TGTGCCAGCAGCTTACTGGGTGAGCAGTTCTTC. Translated: CASSLLGEQFF.

This clone came up once. The CDR3 spells CASSQDQAGANYGYTF. CDR3 sequence (DNA): TGTGCCAGCAGCCAAGATCAAGCAGGGGCGAACTATGGCTACACCTTC. The rearrangement joins TRBV4-2 to TRBJ1-2; possibly TRBD1 for D (6 bases). In germline, CDR1 is LGHNA, CDR2 YNFKEQ. The V end lost 0 bases, the J end lost 2 bases, and 13 bases lay between the germline ends. CDR3 length: 16 amino acids.

This rearrangement joins TRBV7-8 to TRBJ1-2; D is perhaps TRBD1 (6 bases). The CDR3 totals 16 residues. Looked up from germline, CDR1 is SGHVS and CDR2 is FQNEAQ. With 2 bases removed from V and 2 bases from J, the gap between germline ends came to 15 bases. The CDR3 sequence is CASSLSPRTDNYGYTF. The CDR3 DNA follows: TGTGCCAGCAGCTTAAGTCCTAGGACAGACAACTATGGCTACACCTTC.

V usage is TRBV15 and J usage is TRBJ2-7; TRBD1 agrees at 8 bases. This CDR3 is 13 amino acids long. Germline V lookup: CDR1 LNHNV, CDR2 YYDKDF (reference sequence). Trimming at V came to 5 bases and at J to 5 bases, leaving 5 bases not matched to a gene. The CDR3 spells CATSLDRVHEQYF. CDR3 DNA sequence: TGTGCCACCAGCTTGGACAGGGTACACGAGCAGTACTTC.

Regarding this clone: Other DNA sequences in the same sample also yield this CDR3. The rearrangement uses TRBV30 and TRBJ2-3; D ambiguous. CDR3 length: 13 residues. V shed 0 bases and J shed 8 bases, with 12 bases lying between them. Germline CDR1 is GTSNPN and CDR2 is SVGIG (reference sequence). The CDR3, as DNA: TGTGCCTGGAGTGTAACGGGTGCTGGTACGCAGTATTTT. As protein: CAWSVTGAGTQYF. Combining the CDR3 with reference TRBV30 and TRBJ2-3 gives the whole variable domain SQTIHQWPATLVQPVGSPLSLECTVEGTSNPNLYWYRQAAGRGLQLLFYSVGIGQISSEVPQNLSASRPQDRQFILSSKKLLLSDSGFYLCAWSVTGAGTQYFGPGTRLTVL.

The V gene is TRBV5-1, the J gene TRBJ2-2; TRBD1 matches 7 bases. The CDR3 totals 16 residues. Germline V gene lookup returns CDR1 SGHRS and CDR2 YFSETQ. Trimming at V came to 0 bases and at J to 4 bases, leaving 6 bases not matched to a gene. CDR3 loop: CASSLAGTEATGELFF. The CDR3 DNA sequence: TGCGCCAGCAGCTTGGCAGGGACAGAGGCCACCGGGGAGCTGTTTTTT.

The gene calls are TRBV7-8 and TRBJ2-3; 7 positions match TRBD2. This CDR3 has 15 residues. After removal of 3 bases from V and 5 bases from J, the junction contained 8 bases not matched to a gene. CDR1 is SGHVS, CDR2 FQNEAQ, per germline. CDR3 region: CASSFRGRAVDTQYF. The CDR3 bases are TGTGCCAGCAGCTTCCGGGGGAGGGCCGTAGATACGCAGTATTTT.